The 22 T cell receptor beta chains given below trace back to one sample, sequenced in a study of blood T cell repertoires in COVID-19 (dated by TCRdb to between 2020 and 2021). The library was obtained by the immunoSEQ multiplex PCR assay. This immuneACCESS table, as held by TCRdb, lists in-frame sequences with V and J called but not all clones. Of the missing ones, under half trace to an unresolved V gene in checked studies; the others have no known cause. The sample data list fewer than 500,000 clones, and around 90% of these were observed just once. Approximately 2% of the sample is taken by the ten largest. Material for sequencing was PBMCs or T cells enriched from blood (not recorded which). These receptors originate from a woman aged 18-30 years with acute COVID-19.

The rearrangement joins TRBV27 to TRBJ2-1, with D perhaps TRBD1 (5 bases). Trimming removed 5 bases at V and 2 bases at J, with 7 bases between. Germline V gene lookup returns CDR1 MNHEY and CDR2 SMNVEV (reference sequence). CDR3 length: 13 residues. The CDR3 DNA reads TGTGCCAGCAGTGGGGCGACCTACAATGAGCAGTTCTTC. Translating gives CASSGATYNEQFF.

This chain uses TRBV13 with TRBJ1-6; no firm D call. This CDR3 has 12 residues. Trimming stripped 0 bases from V and 10 bases from J, with 4 bases between. The germline gives CDR1 PRHDT, CDR2 FYEKMQ (reference sequence). The CDR3 loop reads CASSLGASPLHF. CDR3 sequence (DNA): TGTGCCAGCAGCTTAGGCGCGTCACCCCTCCACTTT.

V is TRBV28 and J is TRBJ2-7; 8 bases agree with TRBD2. The CDR3 runs 14 residues. Germline values: CDR1 MDHEN, CDR2 SYDVKM. CDR3 protein: CLSATGGERNEQYF. CDR3 DNA sequence: TGTTTGTCAGCGACCGGGGGGGAGAGAAACGAGCAGTACTTC.

This clone was counted a few times. The chain carries TRBV19 and TRBJ1-1, with a tentative D call TRBD1 (5 bases). The germline gives CDR1 LNHDA, CDR2 SQIVND (reference sequence). Trimming shortened V by 3 bases and J by 3 bases, and 11 bases separated the two germline ends. The CDR3 spans 14 residues. The CDR3 DNA follows: TGTGCCAGTAGTATCGACAGTGAGTACACTGAAGCTTTCTTT. Its translation: CASSIDSEYTEAFF.

This chain joins TRBV7-2 and TRBJ2-1, with D unclear. Trimming stripped 5 bases from V and 7 bases from J, with 15 bases between. Germline lookup yields CDR1 SGHTA and CDR2 FQGNSA. The CDR3 extends over 14 amino acids. The CDR3 protein is CASSLSRGANEQFF. The CDR3 region has the DNA TGTGCCAGCAGCCTAAGCCGCGGAGCAAATGAGCAGTTCTTC.

The V call is TRBV21-1, the J call TRBJ2-7; the D call of TRBD2 is as the table states it, not checked on the DNA. TRBV21-1 is a pseudogene locus. CDR3 length: 18 amino acids. CDR3 amino acids: CASSNGRGISPRAYEQYF. The CDR3, as DNA: TGTGCCAGCAGCAATGGGCGAGGGATCAGTCCCCGAGCCTACGAGCAGTACTTC.

The chain recombines TRBV28 with TRBJ1-2; D uncertain. Trimming shortened V by 5 bases and J by 1 base, and 2 bases separated the two germline ends. Germline V lookup: CDR1 MDHEN, CDR2 SYDVKM. This CDR3 region has 11 residues. CDR3 in amino acids: CASSHNYGYTF. The CDR3 nucleotides are TGTGCCAGCAGTCATAACTATGGCTACACCTTC.

The genes are TRBV18 and TRBJ2-1; TRBD2 matches 8 bases. Losses at the gene ends were 10 bases for V and 2 bases for J; bases not matched to a gene: 7. This CDR3 is 14 amino acids long. From germline, CDR1 is KGHSH and CDR2 LQKENI. Written as DNA, the CDR3 is TGTGCCACCCACGGGGGGGTCACCTACAATGAGCAGTTCTTC. It specifies CATHGGVTYNEQFF. The full variable domain, with the rest looked up from reference TRBV18 and TRBJ2-1, is NAGVMQNPRHLVRRRGQEARLRCSPMKGHSHVYWYRQLPEEGLKFMVYLQKENIIDESGMPKERFSAEFPKEGPSILRIQQVVRGDSAAYFCATHGGVTYNEQFFGPGTRLTVL.

This chain connects TRBV7-2 to TRBJ2-7; 7 bases are a match to TRBD1. This CDR3 region has 15 residues. Germline values: CDR1 SGHTA, CDR2 FQGNSA. V dropped 3 bases and J dropped 3; count of bases not matched to a gene: 8. CDR3 sequence reads: CASSFSSGTVYEQYF. CDR3 in DNA: TGTGCCAGCAGCTTCTCCTCCGGGACAGTCTACGAGCAGTACTTC.

This clone was counted only a few times. Written as DNA, the CDR3 is TGTGCCAGCAGCTTTCCGGAGACCTATGGCTACACCTTC. Translating gives CASSFPETYGYTF. The chain uses TRBV5-4 and TRBJ1-2; D not resolved. With 2 bases removed from V and 4 bases from J, the gap between germline ends came to 9 bases. Looked up from germline, CDR1 is SGHNT and CDR2 is YYREEE (reference sequence). This CDR3 contains 13 residues.

The chain is built from TRBV7-2 and TRBJ1-1; tentatively, D is TRBD1 (5 bases). Trimming removed 7 bases from V and 6 bases from J, with 15 bases in between. The CDR3 runs to 13 residues. Per germline, CDR1 SGHTA and CDR2 FQGNSA. The CDR3 DNA reads TGTGCCAGCACCCTTCGGACAATCGCTGAAGCTTTCTTT. Protein sequence: CASTLRTIAEAFF.

Here the CDR3 reads CASSPGQIYGYTF. The CDR3 DNA is TGTGCCAGCAGCCCGGGACAGATCTATGGCTACACCTTC. This sequence joins TRBV11-2 and TRBJ1-2; 7 nucleotides line up with TRBD1. CDR3 length: 13 amino acids. Per the germline V gene, CDR1 is SGHAT and CDR2 is FQNNGV. The J segment lost 4 bases and the V segment lost 5 bases, leaving 4 bases of the junction unmatched.

V usage is TRBV12-3 or TRBV12-4 and J usage is TRBJ2-2; TRBD1 matches at 7 bases. This CDR3 region has 13 residues. The V and J ends lost 5 bases and 6 bases, in that order; junction bases with no gene match: 3. The CDR3, as DNA: TGTGCCAGCAGTCCCGGACAGGCCGGGGAGCTGTTTTTT. Translation: CASSPGQAGELFF.

This clone showed up just once. This chain links TRBV7-8 with TRBJ1-3; D unresolved. This CDR3 is 15 amino acids long. The V gene lost 1 base and the J gene lost 0 bases, with 7 bases spanning the gap. Germline V gives CDR1 SGHVS, CDR2 FQNEAQ. CDR3 region: CASSLGGYSGNTIYF. The CDR3 coding sequence is TGTGCCAGCAGCTTAGGAGGTTACTCTGGAAACACCATATATTTT.

The chain has TRBV28 and TRBJ2-7; no definite D call. The CDR3 consists of 15 residues. Trimming pared 0 bases from V and 2 bases from J, leaving 11 bases between. The germline V gene encodes CDR1 MDHEN and CDR2 SYDVKM. The CDR3 loop is CASSLWPGPAYEQYF. The CDR3 DNA reads TGTGCCAGCAGTTTATGGCCAGGTCCGGCCTACGAGCAGTACTTC.

This chain links TRBV7-2 with TRBJ2-7; TRBD1 matches at 10 bases. V gave up 4 bases and J gave up 2 bases; unmatched junction bases: 5. The CDR3 is 15 residues long. CDR1 and CDR2 (germline): SGHTA, FQGNSA. CDR3 nucleotide sequence: TGTGCCAGCAGCTCGACCGGGACAGGGGCCTACGAGCAGTACTTC. It yields the protein CASSSTGTGAYEQYF.

A single count supports this clone. The chain is built from TRBV27 and TRBJ1-6; 8 positions match TRBD1. The CDR3 has 15 residues. Germline V gives CDR1 MNHEY, CDR2 SMNVEV (reference sequence). J lost 9 bases, V lost 4 bases, and 8 bases had no gene match. The CDR3 region is CASSSPWDRSSPLHF. In nucleotides, the CDR3 is TGTGCCAGCAGTTCTCCCTGGGACAGGAGTTCACCCCTCCACTTT.

J is TRBJ1-3 and V is TRBV2, with no clear D. CDR1 is SNHLY and CDR2 is FYNNEI in the germline V gene. V lost 7 bases and J lost 0, with 13 bases in between. The CDR3 contains 15 residues. In DNA, the CDR3 is TGTGCCAGCAAAGGGAGCGGGATCTCTGGAAACACCATATATTTT. Translating gives CASKGSGISGNTIYF.

This clone was detected once. As the CDR3 is not closed by the conserved phenylalanine or tryptophan, this likely results from a read error. No DNA is shown, since the ends of the CDR3 on it are uncertain; the CDR3 is the one TCRdb lists. The chain links TRBV2 to TRBJ2-7; the table assigns TRBD2, which was not confirmed against the DNA. Germline values: CDR1 SNHLY, CDR2 FYNNEI. The CDR3 is 13 amino acids long, termini counted. The CDR3 spells CASSEAARTPAYL.

This chain uses TRBV19 with TRBJ2-1, with 7 positions matching TRBD1. The CDR3 is 12 amino acids. CDR1 is LNHDA and CDR2 is SQIVND in the germline V gene (reference sequence). V lost 8 bases and J lost 6; bases outside the gene matches: 4. The CDR3 DNA is TGTGCCAGTCGACAGGGAGCCAATGAGCAGTTCTTC. Translated, it gives CASRQGANEQFF.

The rearrangement uses TRBV27 and TRBJ2-7, with a weak D call TRBD1 (6 bases). This CDR3 region has 14 residues. V was shortened by 5 bases and J by 3 bases, with 14 bases between the two germline ends. Germline V gene data show CDR1 as MNHEY and CDR2 as SMNVEV (reference sequence). DNA of the CDR3: TGTGCCAGCAGTAAAACGGGACACAACTACGAGCAGTACTTC. Translation: CASSKTGHNYEQYF.

CDR3 coding DNA: TGTGCCAGCAGTGAGCGAGGGAGGGGCTACACCTTC. This gives the protein CASSERGRGYTF. The J gene is TRBJ1-2, the V gene TRBV27, with D unclear. Trimming removed 5 bases at V and 8 bases at J, with 12 bases between. Per germline, CDR1 MNHEY and CDR2 SMNVEV (reference sequence). The CDR3 is 12 amino acids.